The 18 T cell receptor beta chains presented below share a single source sample, sequenced in a study of CD8+CD57+ T cells in acquired aplastic anemia. Both TCR beta VDJ combination and CDR3 sequence profiling were carried out. Genomic DNA was the template for this profiling. Each CDR3 protein gets one entry after TCRdb re-called the reads with MiXCR. The data show about 190,000 distinct CDR3 sequences, roughly 64% seen once. Source material: sorted CD4+, CD8+, or CD8+CD57+ T cells (not recorded which) from PBMCs. Source of these receptors: a human donor with severe aplastic anemia or a healthy control (not recorded which).

This clonotype appeared many times. The chain links TRBV12-3 or TRBV12-4 to TRBJ1-1; D is perhaps TRBD1 (6 bases). The CDR3 sequence is 12 residues long. V lost 4 bases and J lost 11, with 14 bases in between. The CDR3 is CASSSPGDRAFF. DNA for the CDR3: TGTGCCAGCAGTTCCCCCGGAGACAGGGCTTTCTTT.

This clonotype occurred many times. V gene TRBV20-1 combines with J gene TRBJ2-4, with TRBD2 matching over 14 bases. CDR3 length: 19 amino acids. Per the germline V gene, CDR1 is DFQATT and CDR2 is SNEGSKA (reference sequence). With 6 bases clipped from V and 0 bases from J, the junction kept 13 bases outside the gene matches. CDR3 sequence: CSAPAGTSGGPLAKNIQYF. The CDR3 DNA sequence: TGCAGTGCCCCCGCCGGGACTAGCGGGGGACCCCTAGCCAAAAACATTCAGTACTTC.

This clonotype appeared a few times. The chain couples TRBV7-6 to TRBJ1-6, with a tentative D call TRBD1 (5 bases). Germline CDR1 and CDR2: SGHVS and FNYEAQ. This CDR3 is 15 amino acids long. The V gene lost 7 bases and the J gene lost 8 bases, with 18 bases spanning the gap. The DNA of the CDR3 is TGTGCCAGCACCCTTTTTAGGGACCCTTATTCACCCCTCCACTTT. Its translation is CASTLFRDPYSPLHF. The entire variable domain, with the rest obtained from reference TRBV7-6 and TRBJ1-6, is as follows: GAGVSQSPRYKVTKRGQDVALRCDPISGHVSLYWYRQALGQGPEFLTYFNYEAQQDKSGLPNDRFSAERPEGSISTLTIQRTEQRDSAMYRCASTLFRDPYSPLHFGNGTRLTVT.

This clonotype occurred many times. V gene TRBV9 combines with J gene TRBJ2-3, with TRBD1 identical over 10 bases. The junction had 4 bases not matched to a gene; V was cut back by 4 bases and J by 5 bases. CDR3 size: 14 residues. The germline CDR1 and CDR2 sequences are SGDLS and YYNGEE. CDR3 residues: CASSPGTGEDTQYF. The CDR3 DNA sequence: TGTGCCAGCAGCCCGGGGACAGGGGAAGATACGCAGTATTTT.

This sequence joins TRBV25-1 and TRBJ2-3; TRBD1 matches 10 bases. This CDR3 is 19 amino acids long. V dropped 5 bases and J dropped 2; count of bases not matched to a gene: 16. From germline, CDR1 is MGHDK and CDR2 SYGVNS. CDR3 region: CASSSLAGDRGEITDTQYF. The DNA of the CDR3 is TGTGCCAGCAGTTCTCTCGCCGGGGACAGGGGCGAAATCACAGATACGCAGTATTTT.

The chain uses TRBV12-3 or TRBV12-4 and TRBJ2-5; the match to TRBD2 covers 8 bases. Trimming at V came to 3 bases and at J to 2 bases, leaving 5 bases not matched to a gene. This CDR3 comprises 15 residues. The CDR3 nucleotides are TGTGCCAGCAGTTTCGGCGGGGGGCCACAAGAGACCCAGTACTTC. This sequence encodes CASSFGGGPQETQYF.

This rearrangement joins TRBV7-8 to TRBJ2-2, with D possibly being TRBD1 or TRBD2 (5 bases each). This CDR3 spans 16 amino acids. Trimming shortened V by 3 bases and J by 1 base, and 12 bases separated the two germline ends. Per germline, CDR1 SGHVS and CDR2 FQNEAQ. As DNA, the CDR3 is TGTGCCAGCAGCTTTTTACGGGACGGGAACACCGGGGAGCTGTTTTTT. Amino acid sequence: CASSFLRDGNTGELFF.

This clonotype was recorded many times. The chain links TRBV4-3 to TRBJ1-5; D possibly corresponds to TRBD1 (6 bases). Germline V gene data show CDR1 as LGHNA and CDR2 as YSLEER. The CDR3 has 15 amino acids. Between the trimmed V and J ends, which lost 6 bases and 5 bases, there was a span of 17 bases. The CDR3 nucleotides read TGCGCCAGCAGTCGATTAACAGGGAGCGATCAGCCCCAGCATTTT. This gives the protein CASSRLTGSDQPQHF.

The chain has TRBV19 and TRBJ1-2; 7 bases are shared with TRBD1. The CDR3 totals 15 residues. Trimming took 8 bases from V and 4 from J; bases not matched to a gene: 13. Looked up from germline, CDR1 is LNHDA and CDR2 is SQIVND (reference sequence). The CDR3 loop is CASQDEGGTTYGYTF. The CDR3 DNA follows: TGTGCCAGTCAAGACGAAGGGGGCACAACCTATGGCTACACCTTC.

The J gene is TRBJ2-3, the V gene TRBV5-5; D ambiguous. CDR3 length equals 13 residues. CDR1 and CDR2 from the germline V gene are SGHKS and YYEKEE (reference sequence). The V end was cut by 7 bases, the J end by 6 bases, with 15 bases between. The CDR3 reads CASGDPSTDTQYF. CDR3 bases: TGTGCCAGCGGTGATCCCTCGACGGATACGCAGTATTTT.

In its sample, this clonotype was seen a few times. The chain carries TRBV7-6 and TRBJ2-7, with TRBD2 matching over 8 bases. Germline CDR1 is SGHVS and CDR2 is FNYEAQ. The CDR3 extends over 16 amino acids. With V trimmed by 5 bases and J by 4 bases, 13 bases remained unmatched. CDR3 bases: TGTGCCAGCAGCCCTCTGGCTAGCGGGCGAACTTACGAGCAGTACTTC. This codes for CASSPLASGRTYEQYF.

This chain links TRBV7-9 with TRBJ2-3, with a possible D match to TRBD2 (6 bases). From germline, CDR1 is SEHNR and CDR2 FQNEAQ (reference sequence). The CDR3 contains 15 residues. V lost 0 bases and J lost 4, with 11 bases in between. The CDR3 loop reads CASSLASGGPDTQYF. CDR3 sequence (DNA): TGTGCCAGCAGCTTAGCCAGCGGAGGGCCAGATACGCAGTATTTT.

The chain employs TRBV2 and TRBJ1-1; weak D call: TRBD1 (5 bases). Deletions cut 6 bases from V and 1 base from J, with 15 bases between. The CDR3 runs to 15 residues. CDR1 and CDR2 from the germline V gene are SNHLY and FYNNEI. Here the CDR3 reads CASSQTQATNTEAFF. The CDR3 nucleotides read TGTGCCAGCAGCCAGACACAGGCCACGAACACTGAAGCTTTCTTT.

This rearrangement joins TRBV7-2 to TRBJ1-1; 12 bases line up with TRBD1. CDR3 size: 17 residues. V lost 4 bases, J lost 0 bases, and 6 bases stayed unmatched. Germline V lookup: CDR1 SGHTA, CDR2 FQGNSA. Here the CDR3 DNA reads TGTGCCAGCAGCTACTGGGACAGGGGGCGCGTGAACACTGAAGCTTTCTTT. It encodes CASSYWDRGRVNTEAFF.

The rearrangement links TRBV10-3 to TRBJ1-1; tentatively, D is TRBD1 (5 bases). Looked up from germline, CDR1 is ENHRY and CDR2 is SYGVKD. V gave up 2 bases and J gave up 13 bases, with 23 bases separating them. This CDR3 contains 15 residues. Here the CDR3 reads CAISEAGGSQGLVFF. The DNA of the CDR3 is TGTGCCATCAGTGAGGCGGGAGGTAGTCAGGGCCTAGTTTTCTTT.

The chain recombines TRBV10-2 with TRBJ1-1; tentatively, D is TRBD1 (5 bases). The V end was cut by 3 bases, the J end by 1 base, with 12 bases between. The CDR3 is 15 amino acids. CDR1 WSHSY and CDR2 SAAADI come from the germline V gene. This chain's CDR3 is CASSDIRERNTEAFF. The CDR3 region has the DNA TGCGCCAGCAGTGATATCAGGGAGCGGAACACTGAAGCTTTCTTT.

In this sample, this clonotype turned up many times. The rearrangement links TRBV7-9 to TRBJ1-2; no reliable D call. V lost 6 bases and J lost 5, with 7 bases in between. CDR3 length: 11 residues. Germline CDR1 reads SEHNR; CDR2 reads FQNEAQ (reference sequence). The CDR3 sequence is CASSIDYGYTF. CDR3 sequence (DNA): TGTGCCAGCAGTATCGATTATGGCTACACCTTC.

J is TRBJ2-5 and V is TRBV7-8; TRBD2 aligns across 8 bases. Germline CDR1 is SGHVS and CDR2 is FQNEAQ. The CDR3 covers 16 residues. V lost 9 bases and J lost 4; bases outside the gene matches: 16. CDR3 sequence: CASSIGAGAVGETQYF. The CDR3 DNA is TGTGCCAGTAGTATAGGAGCGGGGGCTGTTGGAGAGACCCAGTACTTC.